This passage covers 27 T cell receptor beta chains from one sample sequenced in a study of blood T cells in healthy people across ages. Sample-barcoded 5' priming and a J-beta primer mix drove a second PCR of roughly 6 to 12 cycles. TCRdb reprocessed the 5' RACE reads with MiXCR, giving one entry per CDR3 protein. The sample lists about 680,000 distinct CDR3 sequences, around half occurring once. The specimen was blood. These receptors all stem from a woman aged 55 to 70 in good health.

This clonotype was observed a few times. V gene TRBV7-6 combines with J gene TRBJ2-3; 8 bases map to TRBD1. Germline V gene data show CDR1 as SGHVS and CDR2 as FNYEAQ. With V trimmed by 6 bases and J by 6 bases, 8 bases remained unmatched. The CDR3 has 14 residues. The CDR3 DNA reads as TGTGCCAGCAGGGGGACAGGCATTAGGGATACGCAGTATTTT. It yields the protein CASRGTGIRDTQYF. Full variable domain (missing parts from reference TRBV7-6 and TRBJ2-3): GAGVSQSPRYKVTKRGQDVALRCDPISGHVSLYWYRQALGQGPEFLTYFNYEAQQDKSGLPNDRFSAERPEGSISTLTIQRTEQRDSAMYRCASRGTGIRDTQYFGPGTRLTVL.

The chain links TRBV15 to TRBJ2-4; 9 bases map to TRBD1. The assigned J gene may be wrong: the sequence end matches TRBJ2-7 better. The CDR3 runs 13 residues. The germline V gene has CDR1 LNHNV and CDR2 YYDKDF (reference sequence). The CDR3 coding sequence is TGTGCCACCGCGCGGGACAGGGCCTACGAGCAGTACTTC. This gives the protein CATARDRAYEQYF.

CDR3 nucleotide sequence: TGTGCCAGCAGCTACATCTCCGCTATGAACACTGAAGCTTTCTTT. As protein: CASSYISAMNTEAFF. The rearrangement joins TRBV5-8 to TRBJ1-1; D unresolved. CDR1 is SGHTS, CDR2 YDEGEE, per germline. The V end was cut by 3 bases, the J end by 0 bases, with 12 bases between. The CDR3 spans 15 residues.

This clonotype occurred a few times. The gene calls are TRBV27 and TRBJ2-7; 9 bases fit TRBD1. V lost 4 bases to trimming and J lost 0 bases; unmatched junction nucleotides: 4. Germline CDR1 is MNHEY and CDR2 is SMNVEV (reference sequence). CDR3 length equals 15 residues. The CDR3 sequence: CASSSGTGSSYEQYF. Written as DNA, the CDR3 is TGTGCCAGCAGTTCGGGGACAGGGAGCTCCTACGAGCAGTACTTC.

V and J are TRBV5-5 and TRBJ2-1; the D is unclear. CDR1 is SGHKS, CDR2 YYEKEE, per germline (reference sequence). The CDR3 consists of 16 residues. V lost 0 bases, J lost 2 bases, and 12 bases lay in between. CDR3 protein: CASSLEGIGTYNEQFF. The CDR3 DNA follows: TGTGCCAGCAGCTTGGAAGGGATAGGGACCTACAATGAGCAGTTCTTC.

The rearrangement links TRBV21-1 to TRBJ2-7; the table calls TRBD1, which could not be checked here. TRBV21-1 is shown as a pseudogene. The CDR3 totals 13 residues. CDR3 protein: CAISDREGDEQYF. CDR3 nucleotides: TGTGCCATCTCGGACAGGGAGGGGGACGAGCAGTACTTC.

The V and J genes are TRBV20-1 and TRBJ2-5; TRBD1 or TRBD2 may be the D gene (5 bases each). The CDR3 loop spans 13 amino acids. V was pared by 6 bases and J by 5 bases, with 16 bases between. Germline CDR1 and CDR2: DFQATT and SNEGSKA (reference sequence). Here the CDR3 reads CSAPVRGKETQYF. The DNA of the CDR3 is TGCAGTGCCCCTGTGAGGGGAAAGGAGACCCAGTACTTC.

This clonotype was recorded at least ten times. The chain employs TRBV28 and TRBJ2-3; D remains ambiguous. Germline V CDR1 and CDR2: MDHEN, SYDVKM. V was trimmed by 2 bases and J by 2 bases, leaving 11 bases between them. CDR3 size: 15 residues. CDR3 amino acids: CASSLIRRNTDTQYF. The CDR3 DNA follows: TGTGCCAGCAGTTTAATAAGACGGAACACAGATACGCAGTATTTT.

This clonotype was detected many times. As DNA, the CDR3 is TGCAGTGCCGCTCCGGGACAGCCTAACTATGGCTACACCTTC. Its protein is CSAAPGQPNYGYTF. The rearrangement uses TRBV20-1 and TRBJ1-2, with 7 positions matching TRBD1. The V and J ends lost 6 bases and 0 bases, in that order; junction bases with no gene match: 7. CDR1 DFQATT and CDR2 SNEGSKA come from the germline V gene (reference sequence). This CDR3 is 14 amino acids long.

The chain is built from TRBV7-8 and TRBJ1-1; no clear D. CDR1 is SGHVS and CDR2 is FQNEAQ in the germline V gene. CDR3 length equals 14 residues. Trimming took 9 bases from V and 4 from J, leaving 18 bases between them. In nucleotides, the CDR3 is TGTGCCAGGCTTGGAGGAGGGCAGGTCACTGAAGCTTTCTTT. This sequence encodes CARLGGGQVTEAFF. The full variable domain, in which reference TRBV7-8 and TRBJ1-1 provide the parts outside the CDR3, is GAGVSQSPRYKVAKRGQDVALRCDPISGHVSLFWYQQALGQGPEFLTYFQNEAQLDKSGLPSDRFFAERPEGSVSTLKIQRTQQEDSAVYLCARLGGGQVTEAFFGQGTRLTVV.

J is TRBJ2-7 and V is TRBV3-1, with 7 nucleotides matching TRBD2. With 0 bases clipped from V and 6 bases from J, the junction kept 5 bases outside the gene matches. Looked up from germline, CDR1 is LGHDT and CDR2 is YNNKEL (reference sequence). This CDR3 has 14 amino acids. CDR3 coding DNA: TGTGCCAGCAGCCAAGATGGGAGGGTAAGCGAGCAGTACTTC. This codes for CASSQDGRVSEQYF.

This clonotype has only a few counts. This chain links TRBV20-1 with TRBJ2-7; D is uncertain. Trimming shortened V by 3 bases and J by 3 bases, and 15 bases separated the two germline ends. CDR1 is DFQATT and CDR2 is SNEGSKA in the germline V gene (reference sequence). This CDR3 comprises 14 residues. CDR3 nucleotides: TGCAGTGCTAGCCGTCACGTTACGTACTACGAGCAGTACTTC. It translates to CSASRHVTYYEQYF.

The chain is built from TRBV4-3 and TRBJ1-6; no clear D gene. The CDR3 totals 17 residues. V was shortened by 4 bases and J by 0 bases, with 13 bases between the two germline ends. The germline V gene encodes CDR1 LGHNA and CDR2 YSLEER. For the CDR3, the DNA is TGCGCCAGCAGCCCCACGACCGCAAGCTCCTATAATTCACCCCTCCACTTT. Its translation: CASSPTTASSYNSPLHF.

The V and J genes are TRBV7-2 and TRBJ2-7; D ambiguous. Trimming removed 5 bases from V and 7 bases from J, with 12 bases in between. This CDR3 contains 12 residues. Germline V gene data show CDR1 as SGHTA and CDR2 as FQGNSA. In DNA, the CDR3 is TGTGCCAGCAGCCGTAGATTCCATGAGCAGTACTTC. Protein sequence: CASSRRFHEQYF.

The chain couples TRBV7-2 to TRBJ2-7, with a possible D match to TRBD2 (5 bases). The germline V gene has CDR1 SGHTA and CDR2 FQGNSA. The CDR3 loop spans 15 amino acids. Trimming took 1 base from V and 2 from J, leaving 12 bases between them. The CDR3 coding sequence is TGTGCCAGCAGCTTAGTTGGGAGCGAGGCCTACGAGCAGTACTTC. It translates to CASSLVGSEAYEQYF.

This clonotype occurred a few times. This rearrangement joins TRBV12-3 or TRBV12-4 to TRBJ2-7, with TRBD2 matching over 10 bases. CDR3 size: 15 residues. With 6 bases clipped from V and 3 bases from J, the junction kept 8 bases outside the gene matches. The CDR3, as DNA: TGTGCCAGCAGCCAGCGGACTAGCGGAAACTACGAGCAGTACTTC. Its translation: CASSQRTSGNYEQYF.

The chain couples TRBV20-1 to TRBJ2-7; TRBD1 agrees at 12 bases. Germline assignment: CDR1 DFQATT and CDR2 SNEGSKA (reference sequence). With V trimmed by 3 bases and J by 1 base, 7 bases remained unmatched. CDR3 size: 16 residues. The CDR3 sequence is CSASGDRGRSSYEQYF. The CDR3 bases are TGCAGTGCTAGTGGGGACAGGGGGCGAAGTTCCTACGAGCAGTACTTC.

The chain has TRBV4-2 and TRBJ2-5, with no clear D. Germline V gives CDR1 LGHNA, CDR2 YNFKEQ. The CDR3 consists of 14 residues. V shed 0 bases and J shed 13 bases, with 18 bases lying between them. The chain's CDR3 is CASSQEGNSRWTYF. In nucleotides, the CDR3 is TGTGCCAGCAGCCAAGAAGGGAATAGCAGGTGGACGTACTTC.

The CDR3 here is CSATGGAGLHTDTQYF. In DNA form, the CDR3 reads TGCAGTGCTACAGGGGGCGCGGGACTCCACACAGATACGCAGTATTTT. The J gene is TRBJ2-3, the V gene TRBV20-1, with 8 bases aligning to TRBD1. V lost 4 bases, J lost 2 bases, and 11 bases stayed unmatched. Germline V lookup: CDR1 DFQATT, CDR2 SNEGSKA (reference sequence). CDR3 size: 16 residues.

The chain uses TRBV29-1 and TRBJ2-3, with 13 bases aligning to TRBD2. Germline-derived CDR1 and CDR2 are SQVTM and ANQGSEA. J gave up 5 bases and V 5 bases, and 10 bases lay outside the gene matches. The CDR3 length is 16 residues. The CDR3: CSVFGLAGDGRDTQYF. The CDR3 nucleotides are TGCAGCGTTTTCGGACTAGCGGGAGATGGTAGAGATACGCAGTATTTT.

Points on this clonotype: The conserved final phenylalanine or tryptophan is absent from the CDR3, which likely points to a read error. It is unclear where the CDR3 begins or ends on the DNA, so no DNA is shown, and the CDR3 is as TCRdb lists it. CDR3 in amino acids: CASSLARASSGANVLTI. The chain joins TRBV5-4 to TRBJ2-6; the table's TRBD2 call for D was not verified on the DNA. Germline lookup yields CDR1 SGHNT and CDR2 YYREEE (reference sequence). The CDR3 has 17 residues if both end residues are counted.

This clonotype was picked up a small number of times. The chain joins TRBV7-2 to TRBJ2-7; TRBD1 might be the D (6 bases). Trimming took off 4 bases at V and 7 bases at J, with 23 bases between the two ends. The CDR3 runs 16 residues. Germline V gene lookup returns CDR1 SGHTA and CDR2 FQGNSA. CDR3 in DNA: TGTGCCAGCAGCTGGAGCAGGGGCGGCGAAGACAATGAGCAGTACTTC. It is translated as CASSWSRGGEDNEQYF.

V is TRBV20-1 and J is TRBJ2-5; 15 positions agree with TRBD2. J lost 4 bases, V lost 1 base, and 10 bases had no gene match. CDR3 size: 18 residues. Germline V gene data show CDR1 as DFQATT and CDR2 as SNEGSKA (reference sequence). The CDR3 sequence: CSARGPGLAGGIPETQYF. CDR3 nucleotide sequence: TGCAGTGCTAGAGGTCCCGGACTAGCGGGAGGGATCCCAGAGACCCAGTACTTC.

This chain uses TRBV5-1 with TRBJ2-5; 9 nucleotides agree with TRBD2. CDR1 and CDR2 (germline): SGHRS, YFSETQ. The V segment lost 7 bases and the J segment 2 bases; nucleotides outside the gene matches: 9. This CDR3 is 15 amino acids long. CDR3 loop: CASRPRTSVQETQYF. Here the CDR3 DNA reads TGCGCCAGCCGGCCCAGGACTAGCGTACAAGAGACCCAGTACTTC.

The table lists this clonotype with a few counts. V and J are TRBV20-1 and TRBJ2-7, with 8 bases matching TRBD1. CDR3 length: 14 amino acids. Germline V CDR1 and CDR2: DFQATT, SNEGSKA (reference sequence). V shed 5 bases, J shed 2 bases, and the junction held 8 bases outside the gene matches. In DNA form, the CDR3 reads TGCAGTGCTGCCGGGACAGGAGAACCCTACGAGCAGTACTTC. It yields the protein CSAAGTGEPYEQYF.

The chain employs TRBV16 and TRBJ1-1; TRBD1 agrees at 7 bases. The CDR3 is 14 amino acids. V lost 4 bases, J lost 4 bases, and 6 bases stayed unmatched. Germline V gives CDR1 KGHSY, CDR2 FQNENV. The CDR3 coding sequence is TGTGCCAGCAGCCGAAGACAGGGTCTCACTGAAGCTTTCTTT. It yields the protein CASSRRQGLTEAFF.

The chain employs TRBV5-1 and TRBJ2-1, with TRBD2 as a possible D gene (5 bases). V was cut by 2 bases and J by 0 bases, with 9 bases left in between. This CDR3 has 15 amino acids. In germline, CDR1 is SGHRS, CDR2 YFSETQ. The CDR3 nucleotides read TGCGCCAGCAGCTTACAAGCGGACTCCTACAATGAGCAGTTCTTC. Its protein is CASSLQADSYNEQFF. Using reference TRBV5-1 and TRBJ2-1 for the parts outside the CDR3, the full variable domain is KAGVTQTPRYLIKTRGQQVTLSCSPISGHRSVSWYQQTPGQGLQFLFEYFSETQRNKGNFPGRFSGRQFSNSRSEMNVSTLELGDSALYLCASSLQADSYNEQFFGPGTRLTVL.